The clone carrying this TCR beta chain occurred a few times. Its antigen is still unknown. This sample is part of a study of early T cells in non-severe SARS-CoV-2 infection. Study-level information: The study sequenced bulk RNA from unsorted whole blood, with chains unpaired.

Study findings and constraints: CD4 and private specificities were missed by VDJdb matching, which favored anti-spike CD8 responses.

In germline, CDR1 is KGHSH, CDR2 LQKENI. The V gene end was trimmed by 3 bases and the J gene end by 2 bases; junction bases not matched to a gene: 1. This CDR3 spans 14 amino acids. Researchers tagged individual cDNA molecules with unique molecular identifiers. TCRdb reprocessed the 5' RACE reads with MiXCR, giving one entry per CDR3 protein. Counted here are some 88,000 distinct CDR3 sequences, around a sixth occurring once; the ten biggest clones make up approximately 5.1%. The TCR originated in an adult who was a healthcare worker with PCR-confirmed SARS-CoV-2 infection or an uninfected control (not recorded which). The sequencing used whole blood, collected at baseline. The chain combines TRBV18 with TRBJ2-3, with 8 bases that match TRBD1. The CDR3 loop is CASSPGQATDTQYF. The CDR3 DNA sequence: TGTGCCAGCTCACCGGGACAGGCCACAGATACGCAGTATTTT.